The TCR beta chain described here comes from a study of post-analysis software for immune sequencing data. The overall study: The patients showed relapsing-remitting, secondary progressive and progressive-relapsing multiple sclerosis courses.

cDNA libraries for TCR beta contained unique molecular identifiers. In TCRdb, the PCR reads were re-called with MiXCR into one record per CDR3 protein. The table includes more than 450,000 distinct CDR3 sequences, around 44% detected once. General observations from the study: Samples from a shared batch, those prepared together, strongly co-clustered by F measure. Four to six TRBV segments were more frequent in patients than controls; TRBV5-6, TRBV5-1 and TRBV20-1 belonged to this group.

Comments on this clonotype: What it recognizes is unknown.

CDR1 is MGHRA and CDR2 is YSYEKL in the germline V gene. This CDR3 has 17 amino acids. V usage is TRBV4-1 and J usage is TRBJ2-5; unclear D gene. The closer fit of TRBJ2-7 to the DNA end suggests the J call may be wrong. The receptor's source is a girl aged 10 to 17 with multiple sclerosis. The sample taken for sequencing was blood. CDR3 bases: TGCGCCAGCAGCCAAGAGATCCTGGGAATGAAGAGATACGAGCAGTACTTC. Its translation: CASSQEILGMKRYEQYF.